These T cell receptor beta chains were read from a single sample in a study of blood T cell repertoires in COVID-19. The protocol was immunoSEQ multiplex PCR, while the TCRdb copy is restricted to in-frame clones and leaves out a portion. The sample lists 400,000 to 500,000 clones, approximately 90% occurring once. Sequencing input: PBMCs or T cells enriched from blood (not recorded which). These receptors originate from a woman aged 18 to 35 who had been exposed to COVID-19. CDR3s include the opening cysteine and the closing phenylalanine or tryptophan. Each record gives: V gene, D gene, J gene, CDR3 protein. The D gene is left open where the match is weak.

TRBV28	-	TRBJ1-5	CASRFGINQPQHF
TRBV19	-	TRBJ2-1	CASSFRGLAEGSYNEQFF
TRBV11-2	-	TRBJ1-2	CASSLAAGDGYTF
TRBV29-1	TRBD1	TRBJ1-2	CSVVGDRGSYGYTF
TRBV15	TRBD2	TRBJ2-1	CATSRDNSGRGEQFF
TRBV18	-	TRBJ1-4	CASSPGVEKLFF
TRBV2	TRBD2	TRBJ2-2	CASSQRELNTGELFF
TRBV3-1/TRBV3-2	TRBD1	TRBJ1-1	CATRRQGMNTEAFF
TRBV2	TRBD1	TRBJ2-7	CGTGTYEQYF
TRBV27	-	TRBJ1-2	CASSSTGLRNYGYTF
TRBV9	-	TRBJ2-7	CASSVAQGGSSYEQYF
TRBV10-3	TRBD2	TRBJ2-5	CATRGSGGQETQYF
TRBV7-2	TRBD1	TRBJ1-3	CASSPTGSGNTIYF
TRBV5-4	TRBD2	TRBJ2-7	CASSQGTSGVYEQYF
TRBV6-5	TRBD1	TRBJ1-2	CASSTGRQGDGYTF
TRBV28	-	TRBJ1-6	CASISDRSYSPLHF
TRBV18	TRBD2	TRBJ2-7	CASLDHRLAGGWNEQYF